This TCR beta chain was sequenced during a study of cytomegalovirus exposure and HLA in healthy donors. Study summary: HLA-typed donors contributed around 82 million unique TCRs, which were held in an early data release.

PCR amplification relied on 60 Vbeta primers (plus 13 Jbeta primers). In the study's own analysis: An analysis performed later counted about 80 million unique TCR beta chains (roughly 11 million of them shared). Only in-frame clones appear in the TCRdb table, and some are missing; sequencing was by immunoSEQ multiplex PCR. For V, J and clone size, that table is used; D and trimming come from the DNA. Among just under 95,000 clones listed, roughly 80% were seen once. Findings of the study overall: A missense variant in DCLRE1C was later tied to TCR beta V- and J-gene trimming. Per a prior analysis, the majority of TCR beta V segments were productive roughly 87% or roughly 30% of the time.

This clone has just a few counts. Its antigen is not known. The CDR3 consists of 12 residues. Germline V gene data show CDR1 as LNHNV and CDR2 as YYDKDF (reference sequence). V was shortened by 5 bases and J by 4 bases, with 5 bases between the two germline ends. The gene calls are TRBV15 and TRBJ2-2; D is unresolved. The sequencing input was PBMCs. The receptor comes from a middle-aged man in good health and CMV-seropositive. CDR3 protein: CATSQATGELFF. CDR3 bases: TGTGCCACCAGCCAGGCCACCGGGGAGCTGTTTTTT. Full variable domain (missing parts from reference TRBV15 and TRBJ2-2): DAMVIQNPRYQVTQFGKPVTLSCSQTLNHNVMYWYQQKSSQAPKLLFHYYDKDFNNEADTPDNFQSRRPNTSFCFLDIRSPGLGDTAMYLCATSQATGELFFGEGSRLTVL.